Listed here are 25 T cell receptor beta chains from one sample, sequenced in a study of Ad26.COV2.S vaccination and SARS-CoV-2 variants. The method was immunoSEQ multiplex PCR; TCRdb's version includes in-frame clones alone and lacks a portion of them. The data show about 180,000 clones, around 85% seen once. The specimen was peripheral blood, collected after recovery from COVID-19. Receptors originate from a human donor who had recovered from COVID-19.

The chain carries TRBV24-1 and TRBJ1-2, with D uncertain. Germline values: CDR1 KGHDR, CDR2 SFDVKD. CDR3 size: 11 residues. With 7 bases removed from V and 5 bases from J, the gap between germline ends came to 7 bases. DNA of the CDR3: TGTGCCACCAGCGCGGGTTATGGCTACACCTTC. Its translation: CATSAGYGYTF.

This rearrangement joins TRBV5-1 to TRBJ2-7; 8 bases fit TRBD2. This CDR3 is built from 15 residues. The germline V gene encodes CDR1 SGHRS and CDR2 YFSETQ. Trimming cost V 0 bases and J 6 bases; bases outside gene matches: 8. The CDR3 sequence: CASSLGEAGVIEQYF. CDR3 nucleotides: TGCGCCAGCAGCTTGGGGGAAGCGGGAGTCATCGAGCAGTACTTC.

The chain links TRBV2 to TRBJ2-1; D is tentatively TRBD1 or TRBD2 (5 bases each). This CDR3 has 16 residues. Trimming cost V 4 bases and J 0 bases, with 13 bases left between them. Per the germline V gene, CDR1 is SNHLY and CDR2 is FYNNEI. CDR3 amino acids: CASSAGTPSSYNEQFF. In DNA form, the CDR3 reads TGTGCCAGCAGTGCTGGGACGCCGAGCTCCTACAATGAGCAGTTCTTC.

This chain uses TRBV7-3 with TRBJ2-7, with 9 positions matching TRBD1. The CDR3 covers 14 residues. Losses at the gene ends were 5 bases for V and 6 bases for J; bases not matched to a gene: 8. Germline V gene lookup returns CDR1 SGHTA and CDR2 FQGTGA. In DNA, the CDR3 is TGTGCCAGCAGCCCCGGGACAGGGTATGGCGAGCAGTACTTC. Encoded protein: CASSPGTGYGEQYF.

Note on this clone: This CDR3 is also generated by other DNA sequences in the sample. CDR3 coding DNA: TGTGCCAGCAGCCCCGGGACAGGTTCTTCCTACGAGCAGTACTTC. Its protein is CASSPGTGSSYEQYF. The V gene is TRBV11-3, the J gene TRBJ2-7, with 8 nucleotides matching TRBD1. The germline gives CDR1 SGHNT, CDR2 YENEEA. Trimming removed 5 bases from V and 1 base from J; junction bases left unmatched: 7. CDR3 length equals 15 residues.

The V gene is TRBV19, the J gene TRBJ1-1; D is undetermined. The CDR3 has 15 residues. Trimming pared 3 bases from V and 0 bases from J, leaving 11 bases between. Germline CDR1 is LNHDA and CDR2 is SQIVND (reference sequence). The CDR3 here is CASSILGLMNTEAFF. CDR3 coding DNA: TGTGCCAGTAGTATTCTGGGGTTGATGAACACTGAAGCTTTCTTT. The full variable domain, its missing parts supplied by reference TRBV19 and TRBJ1-1, is DGGITQSPKYLFRKEGQNVTLSCEQNLNHDAMYWYRQDPGQGLRLIYYSQIVNDFQKGDIAEGYSVSREKKESFPLTVTSAQKNPTAFYLCASSILGLMNTEAFFGQGTRLTVV.

This rearrangement joins TRBV20-1 to TRBJ1-1, with unresolved D. The V and J ends lost 3 bases and 5 bases respectively, with 16 bases between them. Germline values: CDR1 DFQATT, CDR2 SNEGSKA (reference sequence). The length of the CDR3 is 14 residues. The CDR3 nucleotides read TGCAGTGCTAGTCCCCAGGACCCGGGAACTGAAGCTTTCTTT. Its translation is CSASPQDPGTEAFF.

This chain's CDR3 is CASSLGAGLTDTQYF. Here the CDR3 DNA reads TGTGCCAGCAGCTTGGGTGCGGGGCTCACAGATACGCAGTATTTT. The chain is built from TRBV5-5 and TRBJ2-3; a possible D gene is TRBD2 (6 bases). Germline CDR1 is SGHKS and CDR2 is YYEKEE (reference sequence). This CDR3 region has 15 residues. Trimming removed 0 bases from V and 2 bases from J, with 10 bases in between.

V usage is TRBV30 and J usage is TRBJ2-7; the match to TRBD1 covers 9 bases. CDR3 size: 12 residues. The J segment lost 13 bases and the V segment lost 2 bases, leaving 9 bases of the junction unmatched. Germline-derived CDR1 and CDR2 are GTSNPN and SVGIG (reference sequence). The CDR3 here is CAWSPGTGILYF. The DNA of the CDR3 is TGTGCCTGGAGTCCAGGGACAGGGATCCTTTACTTC.

The rearrangement uses TRBV9 and TRBJ1-2; 8 nucleotides agree with TRBD1. The CDR3 spans 15 residues. CDR1 is SGDLS and CDR2 is YYNGEE in the germline V gene. Losses at the gene ends were 4 bases for V and 8 bases for J; bases not matched to a gene: 13. The CDR3 is CASSPLDRVMDGYTF. CDR3 DNA: TGTGCCAGCAGCCCTTTGGACAGGGTAATGGACGGCTACACCTTC.

The chain carries TRBV5-8 and TRBJ2-2; D is uncertain. CDR1 is SGHTS and CDR2 is YDEGEE in the germline V gene. The CDR3 extends over 13 amino acids. V lost 1 base, J lost 5 bases, and 6 bases lay in between. CDR3 coding DNA: TGTGCCAGCAGCTTGAGGGTAACCGGGGAGCTGTTTTTT. This sequence encodes CASSLRVTGELFF.

The sample holds one count of this clone. This chain connects TRBV5-3 to TRBJ1-2; 8 nucleotides line up with TRBD1. TRBV5-3 qualifies as an ORF whose function is uncertain. This CDR3 is 19 amino acids long. Trimming at V came to 4 bases and at J to 5 bases, leaving 22 bases not matched to a gene. CDR3 nucleotide sequence: TGTGCCAGAAGCCTTTTCGGACAGGGAACGGTCCTAAAATGTTATGGCTACACCTTC. Amino acid sequence: CARSLFGQGTVLKCYGYTF.

The chain links TRBV4-1 to TRBJ2-1; TRBD1 matches 12 bases. With 0 bases clipped from V and 6 bases from J, the junction kept 3 bases outside the gene matches. CDR1 is MGHRA and CDR2 is YSYEKL in the germline V gene. This CDR3 spans 16 amino acids. The CDR3 loop reads CASSQDPGQGANEQFF. In DNA form, the CDR3 reads TGCGCCAGCAGCCAAGATCCGGGACAGGGGGCCAATGAGCAGTTCTTC.

The rearrangement uses TRBV3-1 (or the pseudogene TRBV3-2) and TRBJ1-5; D unclear. CDR1 is LGHDT, CDR2 YNNKEL, per germline (reference sequence). Trimming left V 4 bases short and J 4 bases short, with 8 bases between. CDR3 length: 13 residues. CDR3 coding DNA: TGTGCCAGCAGCCCCTCGACGAATCAGCCCCAGCATTTT. The encoded protein is CASSPSTNQPQHF.

The rearrangement links TRBV14 to TRBJ2-5, with D perhaps TRBD2 (6 bases). This CDR3 region has 14 residues. Germline-derived CDR1 and CDR2 are SGHDN and FVKESK. V lost 7 bases and J 6 bases, leaving 18 bases between the germline ends. CDR3 protein: CASINRLDDKTQYF. In nucleotides, the CDR3 is TGTGCCAGCATAAATCGACTAGACGATAAGACCCAGTACTTC.

In regard to this clone: This could be a read error, since a much larger clone is one nucleotide away. The J gene is TRBJ2-6, the V gene TRBV7-2, with D possibly being TRBD2 (5 bases). The CDR3 is 14 residues long. Looked up from germline, CDR1 is SGHTA and CDR2 is FQGNSA. V shed 3 bases and J shed 2 bases, with 5 bases lying between them. The CDR3 reads CASSFGAGANVLTF. In DNA form, the CDR3 reads TGTGCCAGCAGCTTCGGGGCTGGGGCCAACGTCCTGACTTTC.

This clone has a single count. V usage is TRBV9 and J usage is TRBJ2-1; 8 bases are a match to TRBD1. Germline loops: CDR1 SGDLS, CDR2 YYNGEE. V gave up 0 bases and J gave up 3 bases; unmatched junction bases: 5. This CDR3 is 16 amino acids long. CDR3 residues: CASSVGQGAGYNEQFF. The CDR3, as DNA: TGTGCCAGCAGCGTAGGTCAGGGGGCGGGCTACAATGAGCAGTTCTTC.

The rearrangement links TRBV2 to TRBJ1-5, with D maybe TRBD1 (5 bases). The length of the CDR3 is 13 residues. Germline CDR1 reads SNHLY; CDR2 reads FYNNEI. The V gene lost 6 bases and the J gene lost 5 bases, with 11 bases spanning the gap. CDR3 amino acids: CASSLQVDQPQHF. CDR3 nucleotides: TGTGCCAGCAGCCTACAGGTTGATCAGCCCCAGCATTTT.

The chain combines TRBV28 with TRBJ2-3; D is perhaps TRBD2 (6 bases). Germline loops: CDR1 MDHEN, CDR2 SYDVKM. There are 13 residues in the CDR3. With 6 bases removed from V and 4 bases from J, the gap between germline ends came to 11 bases. The CDR3 bases are TGTGCCAGCAGCCGAACTAGCCCAGATACGCAGTATTTT. Protein: CASSRTSPDTQYF. The entire variable domain, with the rest obtained from reference TRBV28 and TRBJ2-3, is as follows: DVKVTQSSRYLVKRTGEKVFLECVQDMDHENMFWYRQDPGLGLRLIYFSYDVKMKEKGDIPEGYSVSREKKERFSLILESASTNQTSMYLCASSRTSPDTQYFGPGTRLTVL.

The chain joins TRBV4-2 to TRBJ1-5; D gene ambiguous. Germline V gene sequence: CDR1 LGHNA, CDR2 YNFKEQ. V lost 0 bases and J 5 bases, leaving 14 bases between the germline ends. This CDR3 contains 16 residues. CDR3 sequence (DNA): TGTGCCAGCAGCCAAGATAATCGCCCCGGGGATCAGCCCCAGCATTTT. This codes for CASSQDNRPGDQPQHF.

This chain joins TRBV5-1 and TRBJ2-6, with D uncertain. V dropped 1 base and J dropped 0 bases, with 8 bases sitting between them. This CDR3 has 16 residues. Per germline, CDR1 SGHRS and CDR2 YFSETQ. The CDR3 sequence: CASSLRTASGANVLTF. The CDR3, as DNA: TGCGCCAGCAGCTTGAGGACCGCCTCTGGGGCCAACGTCCTGACTTTC. The full variable domain, completed using reference TRBV5-1 and TRBJ2-6, is KAGVTQTPRYLIKTRGQQVTLSCSPISGHRSVSWYQQTPGQGLQFLFEYFSETQRNKGNFPGRFSGRQFSNSRSEMNVSTLELGDSALYLCASSLRTASGANVLTFGAGSRLTVL.

This clone was seen once. The rearrangement uses TRBV11-3 and TRBJ2-3; tentatively, D is TRBD1 or TRBD2 (5 bases each). V was cut by 5 bases and J by 3 bases, with 15 bases left in between. The CDR3 is 15 amino acids. Germline CDR1 reads SGHNT; CDR2 reads YENEEA. CDR3 protein: CASSPRRGWTDTQYF. The CDR3 nucleotides are TGTGCCAGCAGCCCCCGACGGGGCTGGACAGATACGCAGTATTTT. Supplemented by reference TRBV11-3 and TRBJ2-3, the full variable domain reads EAGVVQSPRYKIIEKKQPVAFWCNPISGHNTLYWYLQNLGQGPELLIRYENEEAVDDSQLPKDRFSAERLKGVDSTLKIQPAELGDSAVYLCASSPRRGWTDTQYFGPGTRLTVL.

The CDR3: CASSPRQFSSGNTIYF. The CDR3 DNA reads TGTGCCAGCAGTCCAAGACAGTTCTCCTCTGGAAACACCATATATTTT. The V gene is TRBV25-1, the J gene TRBJ1-3; TRBD1 might be the D (5 bases). The CDR3 sequence is 16 residues long. Trimming stripped 5 bases from V and 0 bases from J, with 14 bases between. The germline V gene encodes CDR1 MGHDK and CDR2 SYGVNS. Looking up the rest from reference TRBV25-1 and TRBJ1-3 gives the full variable domain: EADIYQTPRYLVIGTGKKITLECSQTMGHDKMYWYQQDPGMELHLIHYSYGVNSTEKGDLSSESTVSRIRTEHFPLTLESARPSHTSQYLCASSPRQFSSGNTIYFGEGSWLTVV.

The J gene is TRBJ2-5, the V gene TRBV7-2; TRBD2 aligns across 12 bases. This CDR3 comprises 17 residues. The germline V gene encodes CDR1 SGHTA and CDR2 FQGNSA. V was clipped by 5 bases and J by 4 bases; unmatched bases: 11. The CDR3 loop is CASSPSKLAGGLETQYF. In nucleotides, the CDR3 is TGTGCCAGCAGCCCGTCCAAGCTAGCGGGGGGGCTAGAGACCCAGTACTTC. Using reference TRBV7-2 and TRBJ2-5 for the parts outside the CDR3, the full variable domain is GAGVSQSPSNKVTEKGKDVELRCDPISGHTALYWYRQSLGQGLEFLIYFQGNSAPDKSGLPSDRFSAERTGGSVSTLTIQRTQQEDSAVYLCASSPSKLAGGLETQYFGPGTRLLVL.

This clone was picked up a small number of times. This chain uses TRBV7-2 with TRBJ1-2; possibly TRBD1 for D (5 bases). Germline loops: CDR1 SGHTA, CDR2 FQGNSA. V was trimmed by 5 bases and J by 6 bases, leaving 16 bases between them. The CDR3 totals 14 residues. The CDR3 DNA reads as TGTGCCAGCAGCCTGAGACAGCTCGGCAATGGCTACACCTTC. It is translated as CASSLRQLGNGYTF. Supplemented by reference TRBV7-2 and TRBJ1-2, the full variable domain reads GAGVSQSPSNKVTEKGKDVELRCDPISGHTALYWYRQSLGQGLEFLIYFQGNSAPDKSGLPSDRFSAERTGGSVSTLTIQRTQQEDSAVYLCASSLRQLGNGYTFGSGTRLTVV.